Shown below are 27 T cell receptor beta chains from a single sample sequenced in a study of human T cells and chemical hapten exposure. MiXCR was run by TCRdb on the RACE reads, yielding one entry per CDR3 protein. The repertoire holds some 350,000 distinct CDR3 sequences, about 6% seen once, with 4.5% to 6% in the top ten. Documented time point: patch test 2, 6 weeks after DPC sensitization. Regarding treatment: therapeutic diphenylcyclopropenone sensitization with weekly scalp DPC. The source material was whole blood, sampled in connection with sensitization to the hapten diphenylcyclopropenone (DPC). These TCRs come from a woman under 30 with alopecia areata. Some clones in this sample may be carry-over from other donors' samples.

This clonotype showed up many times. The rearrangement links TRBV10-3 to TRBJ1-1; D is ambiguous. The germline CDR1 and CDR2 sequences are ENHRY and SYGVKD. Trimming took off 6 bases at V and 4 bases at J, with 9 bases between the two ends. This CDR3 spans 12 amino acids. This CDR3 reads CAIRAGSTEAFF. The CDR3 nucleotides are TGTGCCATCAGGGCGGGGAGCACTGAAGCTTTCTTT.

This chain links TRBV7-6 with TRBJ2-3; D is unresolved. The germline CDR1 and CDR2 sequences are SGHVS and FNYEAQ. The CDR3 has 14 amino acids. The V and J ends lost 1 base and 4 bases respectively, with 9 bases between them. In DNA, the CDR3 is TGTGCCAGCAGCTTAGACACGAGCCCAGATACGCAGTATTTT. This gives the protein CASSLDTSPDTQYF.

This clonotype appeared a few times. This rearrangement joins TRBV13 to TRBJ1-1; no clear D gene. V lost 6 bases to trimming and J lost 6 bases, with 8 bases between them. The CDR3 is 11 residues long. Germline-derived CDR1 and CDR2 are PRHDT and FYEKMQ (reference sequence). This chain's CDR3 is CASSTEAEAFF. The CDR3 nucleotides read TGTGCCAGCAGTACCGAGGCTGAAGCTTTCTTT.

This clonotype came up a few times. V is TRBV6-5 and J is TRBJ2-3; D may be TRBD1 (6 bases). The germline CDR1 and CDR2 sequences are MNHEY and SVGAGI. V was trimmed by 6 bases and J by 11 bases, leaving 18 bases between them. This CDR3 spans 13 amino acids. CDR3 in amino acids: CASRTGDLLRQYF. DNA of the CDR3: TGTGCCAGCAGGACAGGAGACCTTTTAAGGCAGTATTTT.

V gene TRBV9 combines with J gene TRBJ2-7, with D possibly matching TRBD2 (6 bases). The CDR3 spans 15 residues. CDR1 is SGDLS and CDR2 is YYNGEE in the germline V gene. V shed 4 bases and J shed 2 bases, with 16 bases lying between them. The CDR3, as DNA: TGTGCCAGCAGCCCCCGGGACGGGGGAACCTACGAGCAGTACTTC. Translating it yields CASSPRDGGTYEQYF.

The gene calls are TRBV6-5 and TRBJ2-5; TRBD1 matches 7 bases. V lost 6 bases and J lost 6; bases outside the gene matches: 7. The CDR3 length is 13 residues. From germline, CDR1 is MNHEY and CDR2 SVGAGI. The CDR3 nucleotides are TGTGCCAGCAGACAGGGGCTCGGAAAGACCCAGTACTTC. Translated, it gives CASRQGLGKTQYF.

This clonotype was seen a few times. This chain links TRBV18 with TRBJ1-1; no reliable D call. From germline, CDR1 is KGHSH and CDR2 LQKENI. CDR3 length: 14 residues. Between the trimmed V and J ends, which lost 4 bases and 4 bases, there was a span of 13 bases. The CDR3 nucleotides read TGTGCCAGCTCACTACTCGAGGGTAGCACTGAAGCTTTCTTT. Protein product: CASSLLEGSTEAFF.

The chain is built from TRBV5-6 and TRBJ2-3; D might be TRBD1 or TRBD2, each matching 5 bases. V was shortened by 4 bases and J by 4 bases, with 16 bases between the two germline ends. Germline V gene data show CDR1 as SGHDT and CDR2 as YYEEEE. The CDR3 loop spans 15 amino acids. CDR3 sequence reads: CASSLPTGRADTQYF. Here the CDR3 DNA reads TGTGCCAGCAGCCTCCCAACGGGGCGGGCAGATACGCAGTATTTT.

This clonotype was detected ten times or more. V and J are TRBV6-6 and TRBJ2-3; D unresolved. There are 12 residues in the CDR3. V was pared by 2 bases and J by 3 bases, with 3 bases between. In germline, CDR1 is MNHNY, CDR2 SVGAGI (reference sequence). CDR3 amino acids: CASSYGTDTQYF. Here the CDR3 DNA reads TGTGCCAGCAGTTACGGGACAGATACGCAGTATTTT.

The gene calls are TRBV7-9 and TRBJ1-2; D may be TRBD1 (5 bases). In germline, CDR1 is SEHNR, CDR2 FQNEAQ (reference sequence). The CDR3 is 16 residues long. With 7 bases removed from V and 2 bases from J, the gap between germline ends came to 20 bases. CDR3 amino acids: CASTSTQVEGNYGYTF. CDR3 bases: TGTGCCAGCACCTCTACCCAGGTCGAGGGGAACTATGGCTACACCTTC.

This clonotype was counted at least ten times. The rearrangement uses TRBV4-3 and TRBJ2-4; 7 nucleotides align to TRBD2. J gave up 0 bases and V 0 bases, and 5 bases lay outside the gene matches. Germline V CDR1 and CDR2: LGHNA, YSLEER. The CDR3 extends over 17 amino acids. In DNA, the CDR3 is TGCGCCAGCAGCCAAGAACCTGGGACTACAGCCAAAAACATTCAGTACTTC. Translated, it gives CASSQEPGTTAKNIQYF.

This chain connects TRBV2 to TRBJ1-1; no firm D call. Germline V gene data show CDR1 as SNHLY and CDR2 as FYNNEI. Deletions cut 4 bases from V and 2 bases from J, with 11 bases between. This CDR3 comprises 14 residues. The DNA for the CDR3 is TGTGCCAGCAGTGCCCGACAAACTAACACTGAAGCTTTCTTT. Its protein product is CASSARQTNTEAFF. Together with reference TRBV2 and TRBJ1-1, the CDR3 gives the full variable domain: EPEVTQTPSHQVTQMGQEVILRCVPISNHLYFYWYRQILGQKVEFLVSFYNNEISEKSEIFDDQFSVERPDGSNFTLKIRSTKLEDSAMYFCASSARQTNTEAFFGQGTRLTVV.

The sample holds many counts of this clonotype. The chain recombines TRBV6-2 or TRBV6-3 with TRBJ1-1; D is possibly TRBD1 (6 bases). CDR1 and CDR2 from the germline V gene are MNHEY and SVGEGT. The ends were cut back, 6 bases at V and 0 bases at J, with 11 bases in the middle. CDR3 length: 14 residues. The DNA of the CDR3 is TGTGCCAGCAGCCCCGACAGGTTGAACACTGAAGCTTTCTTT. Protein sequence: CASSPDRLNTEAFF.

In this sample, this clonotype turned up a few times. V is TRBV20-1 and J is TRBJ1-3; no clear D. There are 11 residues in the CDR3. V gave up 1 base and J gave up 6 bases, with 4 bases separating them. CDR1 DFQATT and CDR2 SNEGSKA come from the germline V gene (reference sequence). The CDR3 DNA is TGCAGTGCTAGAGGGGAAAACACCATATATTTT. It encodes CSARGENTIYF.

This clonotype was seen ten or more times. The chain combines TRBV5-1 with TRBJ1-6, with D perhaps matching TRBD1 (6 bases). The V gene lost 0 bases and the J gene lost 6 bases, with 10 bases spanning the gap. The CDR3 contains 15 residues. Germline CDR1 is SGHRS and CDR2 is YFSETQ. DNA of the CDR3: TGCGCCAGCAGCTTGGGATCAGGGGTTAATTCACCCCTCCACTTT. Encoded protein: CASSLGSGVNSPLHF.

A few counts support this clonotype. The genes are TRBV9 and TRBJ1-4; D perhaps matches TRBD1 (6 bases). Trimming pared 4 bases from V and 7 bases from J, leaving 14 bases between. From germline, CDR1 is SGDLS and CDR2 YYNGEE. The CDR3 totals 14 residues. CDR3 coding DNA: TGTGCCAGCAGCAGACAGGTTCGGAGTGAAAAACTGTTTTTT. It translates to CASSRQVRSEKLFF. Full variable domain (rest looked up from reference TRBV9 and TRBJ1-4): DSGVTQTPKHLITATGQRVTLRCSPRSGDLSVYWYQQSLDQGLQFLIQYYNGEERAKGNILERFSAQQFPDLHSELNLSSLELGDSALYFCASSRQVRSEKLFFGSGTQLSVL.

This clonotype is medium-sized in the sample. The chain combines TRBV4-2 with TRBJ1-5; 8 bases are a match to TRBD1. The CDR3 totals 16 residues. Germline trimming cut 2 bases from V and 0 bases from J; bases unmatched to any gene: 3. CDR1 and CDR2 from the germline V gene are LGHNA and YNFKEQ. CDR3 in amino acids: CASSQQGAHSNQPQHF. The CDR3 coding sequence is TGTGCCAGCAGCCAACAGGGGGCACATAGCAATCAGCCCCAGCATTTT.

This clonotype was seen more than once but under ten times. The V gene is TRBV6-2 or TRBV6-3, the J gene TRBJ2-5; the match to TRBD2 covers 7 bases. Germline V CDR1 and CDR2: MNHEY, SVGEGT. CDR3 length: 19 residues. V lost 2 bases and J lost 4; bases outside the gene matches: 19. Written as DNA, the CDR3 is TGTGCCAGCAGTTACGTCGGACTAGACCTAGTCTATTCCCGAGAGACCCAGTACTTC. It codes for CASSYVGLDLVYSRETQYF.

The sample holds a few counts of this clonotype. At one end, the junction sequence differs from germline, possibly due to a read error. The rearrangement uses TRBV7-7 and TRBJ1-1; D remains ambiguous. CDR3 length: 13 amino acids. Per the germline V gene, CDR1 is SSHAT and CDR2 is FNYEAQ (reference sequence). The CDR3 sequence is CASSSTHGSEAFF. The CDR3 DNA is TGTGCTAGCAGCTCAACACACGGGTCGGAAGCTTTCTTT.

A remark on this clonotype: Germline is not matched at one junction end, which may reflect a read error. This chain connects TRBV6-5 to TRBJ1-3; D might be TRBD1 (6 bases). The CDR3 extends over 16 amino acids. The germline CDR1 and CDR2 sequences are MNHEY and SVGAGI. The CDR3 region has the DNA TGTGCCAGCAGTTACTCGTACACGGGGGCTGGAAACACCATGTATTTT. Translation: CASSYSYTGAGNTMYF.

The CDR3 DNA follows: TGCGCCAGCAGCCTGGCTTGGACGGATGTTAACTATGGCTACACCTTC. This translates into CASSLAWTDVNYGYTF. The chain has TRBV4-3 and TRBJ1-2; no firm D call. The CDR3 has 16 amino acids. Germline V gene data show CDR1 as LGHNA and CDR2 as YSLEER. Deletions cut 4 bases from V and 1 base from J, with 16 bases between.

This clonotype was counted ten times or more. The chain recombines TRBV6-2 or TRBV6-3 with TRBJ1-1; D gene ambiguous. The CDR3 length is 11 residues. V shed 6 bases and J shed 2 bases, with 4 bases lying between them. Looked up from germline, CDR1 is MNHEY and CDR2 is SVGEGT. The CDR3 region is CASRSNTEAFF. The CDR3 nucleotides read TGTGCCAGCAGATCAAACACTGAAGCTTTCTTT.

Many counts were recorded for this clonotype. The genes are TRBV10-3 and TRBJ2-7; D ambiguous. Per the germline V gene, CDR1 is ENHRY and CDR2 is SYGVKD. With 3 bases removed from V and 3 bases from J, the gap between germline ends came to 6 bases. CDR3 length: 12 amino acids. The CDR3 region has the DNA TGTGCCATCAGTGATAACAACTACGAGCAGTACTTC. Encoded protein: CAISDNNYEQYF.

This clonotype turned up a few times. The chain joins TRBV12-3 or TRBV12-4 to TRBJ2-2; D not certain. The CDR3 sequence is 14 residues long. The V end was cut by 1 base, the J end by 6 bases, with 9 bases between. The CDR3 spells CASSLEESAGELFF. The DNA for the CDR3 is TGTGCCAGCAGTTTAGAGGAGAGCGCCGGGGAGCTGTTTTTT.

The CDR3 sequence is CASSEWEEQYF. The CDR3 DNA sequence: TGTGCCAGCAGTGAATGGGAGGAGCAGTACTTC. The chain has TRBV25-1 and TRBJ2-7; TRBD2 might be the D (5 bases). Trimming left V 1 base short and J 7 bases short, with 5 bases between. CDR3 length: 11 residues. Germline V gene sequence: CDR1 MGHDK, CDR2 SYGVNS.

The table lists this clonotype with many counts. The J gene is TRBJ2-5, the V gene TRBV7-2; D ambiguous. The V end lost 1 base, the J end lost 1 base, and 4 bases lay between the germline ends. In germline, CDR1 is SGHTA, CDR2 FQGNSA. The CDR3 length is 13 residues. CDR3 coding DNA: TGTGCCAGCAGCTTAGTCGTCCAAGAGACCCAGTACTTC. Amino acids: CASSLVVQETQYF.

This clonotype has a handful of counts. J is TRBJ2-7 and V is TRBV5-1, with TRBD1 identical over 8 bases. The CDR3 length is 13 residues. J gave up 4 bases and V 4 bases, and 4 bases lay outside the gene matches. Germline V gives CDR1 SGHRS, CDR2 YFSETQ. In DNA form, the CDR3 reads TGCGCCAGCAGCCACGGGACAGGATACGAGCAGTACTTC. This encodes CASSHGTGYEQYF.